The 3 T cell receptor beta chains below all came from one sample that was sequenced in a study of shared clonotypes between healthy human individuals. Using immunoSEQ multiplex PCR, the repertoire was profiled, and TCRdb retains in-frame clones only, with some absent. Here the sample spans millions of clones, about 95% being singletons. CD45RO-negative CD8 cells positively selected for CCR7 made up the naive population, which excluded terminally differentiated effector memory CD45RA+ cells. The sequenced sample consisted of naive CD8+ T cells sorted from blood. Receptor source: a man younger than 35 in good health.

In nucleotides, the CDR3 is TGTGCCAGCAGCTCAGGACAGGGTATTTCACCCCTCCACTTT. It codes for CASSSGQGISPLHF. The chain has TRBV13 and TRBJ1-6, with 8 bases identical to TRBD1. V was pared by 4 bases and J by 9 bases, with 5 bases of the junction left unmatched. Looked up from germline, CDR1 is PRHDT and CDR2 is FYEKMQ (reference sequence). The length of the CDR3 is 14 residues.

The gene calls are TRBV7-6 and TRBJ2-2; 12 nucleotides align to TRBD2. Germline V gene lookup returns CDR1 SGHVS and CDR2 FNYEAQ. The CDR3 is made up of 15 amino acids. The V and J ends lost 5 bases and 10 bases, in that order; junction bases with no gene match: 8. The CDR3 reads CASSEPTSGSEELFF. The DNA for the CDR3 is TGTGCCAGCAGCGAACCGACTAGCGGGAGTGAGGAGCTGTTTTTT. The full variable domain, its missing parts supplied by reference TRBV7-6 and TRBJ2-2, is GAGVSQSPRYKVTKRGQDVALRCDPISGHVSLYWYRQALGQGPEFLTYFNYEAQQDKSGLPNDRFSAERPEGSISTLTIQRTEQRDSAMYRCASSEPTSGSEELFFGEGSRLTVL.

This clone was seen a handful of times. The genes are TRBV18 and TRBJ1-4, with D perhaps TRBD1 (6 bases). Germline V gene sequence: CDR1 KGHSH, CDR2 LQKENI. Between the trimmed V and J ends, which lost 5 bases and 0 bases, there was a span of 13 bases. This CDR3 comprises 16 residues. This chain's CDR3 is CASSIQGPATNEKLFF. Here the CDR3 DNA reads TGTGCCAGCTCAATTCAGGGGCCCGCAACTAATGAAAAACTGTTTTTT. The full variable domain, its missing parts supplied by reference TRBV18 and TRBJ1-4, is NAGVMQNPRHLVRRRGQEARLRCSPMKGHSHVYWYRQLPEEGLKFMVYLQKENIIDESGMPKERFSAEFPKEGPSILRIQQVVRGDSAAYFCASSIQGPATNEKLFFGSGTQLSVL.